This entry lists 7 T cell receptor beta chains sequenced from one sample in a study of T-cell memory formation after mild COVID-19. TCRdb itself ran the 5' RACE reads through MiXCR, one entry per CDR3 protein. The sample lists around 250,000 distinct CDR3 sequences; roughly 9.4% were seen once. Sequencing used PBMCs or a T cell subset sorted from them (not recorded which). These receptors all come from a man between 18 and 35 years old who had mild COVID-19 (a few samples of this study predate the infection). Cell type and time point are not known.

This rearrangement joins TRBV7-8 to TRBJ2-3, with D perhaps matching TRBD1 (5 bases). Germline V CDR1 and CDR2: SGHVS, FQNEAQ. This CDR3 has 13 residues. Trimming left V 5 bases short and J 4 bases short, with 10 bases between. CDR3 protein: CASSEGQPDTQYF. CDR3 sequence (DNA): TGTGCCAGCAGCGAAGGACAACCAGATACGCAGTATTTT.

CDR3 sequence: CASSSRWEQFF. In DNA, the CDR3 is TGTGCCAGCAGTAGTAGGTGGGAGCAGTTCTTC. The chain recombines TRBV6-6 with TRBJ2-1; D ambiguous. Germline V CDR1 and CDR2: MNHNY, SVGAGI (reference sequence). Trimming stripped 5 bases from V and 10 bases from J, with 9 bases between. The CDR3 consists of 11 residues.

The J gene is TRBJ2-1, the V gene TRBV20-1; 8 bases are shared with TRBD2. CDR1 is DFQATT and CDR2 is SNEGSKA in the germline V gene (reference sequence). V lost 0 bases and J lost 2; bases outside the gene matches: 3. This CDR3 is 15 amino acids long. The CDR3 sequence: CSARDERETYNEQFF. Written as DNA, the CDR3 is TGCAGTGCTAGAGATGAGCGGGAGACCTACAATGAGCAGTTCTTC.

The chain joins TRBV18 to TRBJ1-1; D remains ambiguous. This CDR3 has 12 amino acids. V lost 6 bases and J 4 bases, leaving 9 bases between the germline ends. The germline CDR1 and CDR2 sequences are KGHSH and LQKENI. The CDR3 DNA is TGTGCCAGCTCGTGGATGGGCACTGAAGCTTTCTTT. Translation: CASSWMGTEAFF.

The genes are TRBV4-1 and TRBJ2-7; 14 bases are shared with TRBD2. Trimming at V came to 4 bases and at J to 4 bases, leaving 6 bases not matched to a gene. From germline, CDR1 is MGHRA and CDR2 YSYEKL. This CDR3 spans 16 amino acids. The DNA for the CDR3 is TGCGCCAGCAGCCCGACTAGCGGGGGGGCCTCATACGAGCAGTACTTC. This codes for CASSPTSGGASYEQYF.

This clonotype has only a few counts. This chain links TRBV20-1 with TRBJ2-7; D uncertain. Per the germline V gene, CDR1 is DFQATT and CDR2 is SNEGSKA (reference sequence). CDR3 length equals 13 residues. The V gene lost 5 bases and the J gene lost 2 bases, with 13 bases spanning the gap. The CDR3 region has the DNA TGCAGTGCTGCCCCCCAACATACCTACGAGCAGTACTTC. It translates to CSAAPQHTYEQYF.

This clonotype appeared many times. V gene TRBV7-2 combines with J gene TRBJ2-3; D is undetermined. The V gene lost 5 bases and the J gene lost 5 bases, with 5 bases spanning the gap. The CDR3 totals 11 residues. Germline V CDR1 and CDR2: SGHTA, FQGNSA. The CDR3 bases are TGTGCCAGCAGCCCTCGAGATACGCAGTATTTT. Protein product: CASSPRDTQYF. The whole variable domain, remainder taken from reference TRBV7-2 and TRBJ2-3, is GAGVSQSPSNKVTEKGKDVELRCDPISGHTALYWYRQSLGQGLEFLIYFQGNSAPDKSGLPSDRFSAERTGGSVSTLTIQRTQQEDSAVYLCASSPRDTQYFGPGTRLTVL.